The TCR beta chain under discussion was sequenced for a study of cytomegalovirus exposure and HLA in healthy donors. Per germline, CDR1 SGHNT and CDR2 YYREEE (reference sequence). V was pared by 1 base and J by 8 bases, with 6 bases of the junction left unmatched. The CDR3 loop spans 15 amino acids. Some clones are missing from TCRdb's copy, which holds only in-frame ones; the method was immunoSEQ multiplex PCR. The table shows 150,000 to 200,000 clones, with under 90% occurring only once. Separation from the 666-subject first cohort characterized the roughly 130-subject validation cohort, to which the donors belonged.

Material for sequencing was PBMCs. The J gene is TRBJ2-1, the V gene TRBV5-4; 10 nucleotides line up with TRBD1. This TCR derives from a woman under 30 in good health and CMV-seropositive. The CDR3 DNA follows: TGTGCCAGCAGCTTGTTGGGACAGGGGAGCGATGAGCAGTTCTTC. Its translation: CASSLLGQGSDEQFF.